The T cell receptor beta chain under discussion was sequenced for a study of circulating tumor DNA in untreated peripheral T-cell lymphoma (dated by TCRdb to the early 2020s). Study-wide conclusions, independent of this receptor: Tumor-specific clonotypes were identified in 76% of patients, with identification achieved from 85% to 90% of baseline tissues and around 67% of baseline serum samples.

Concerning this clone: Its antigen is not yet known. Base quality data are lacking; no much larger clone is found one base away.

Baseline tumor tissue collected before treatment was sequenced to identify tumor-specific TCR clonotypes. Next-generation sequencing of T-cell receptor sequences was used to monitor peripheral T-cell lymphoma patients receiving frontline treatment on a trial. The germline ends are 18 bases apart after V is trimmed by 6 bases and J by 6 bases. As encoded in the germline V gene, CDR1 is MNHGY while CDR2 is SAAAGT. From its cysteine to its phenylalanine, the CDR3 spans 15 amino acids. Solely the CDR3 DNA is kept, with 45 bases framed from the first base. To prepare the library, the immunoSEQ multiplex PCR assay was applied. Sourced from immuneACCESS, this table was stored by TCRdb with only in-frame sequences that have V and J called. A share of the clones is absent; for the studies checked, an unresolved V gene accounts for under half, and the remainder has no known explanation. The sample table lists about 2,800 clones, 50% to 75% of them with a count of one. The ten largest clones represent 7.5% to 10% of the sample.

The chain was built from TRBV6-8 and TRBJ2-1; the D element could tentatively be TRBD1 or TRBD2, as 5 bases agree for each. Sequencing used tumor tissue. The receptor was derived from a human donor with peripheral T-cell lymphoma. The CDR3 reads CASSDRQPGFNEQFF. The DNA sequence is TGTGCCAGCAGCGATAGACAGCCGGGATTCAATGAGCAGTTCTTC.